Below, 27 T cell receptor beta chains from the same sample are listed, as sequenced in a study of read filtering for tumor transcriptome and immune sequencing. Molecular barcoded adaptors covering alpha/delta and beta/gamma chains were used on roughly 400 ng RNA. TCRdb used MiXCR to reprocess the reads, holding one entry per CDR3 protein. The table has about 10,000 distinct CDR3 sequences, about 15% seen once. The sequenced material came from a population of CD138-negative cells sorted from bone marrow. The receptors stem from a donor aged 40 or older with multiple myeloma.

This clonotype was seen ten or more times. The rearrangement uses TRBV29-1 and TRBJ2-3; 8 nucleotides align to TRBD2. V was pared by 7 bases and J by 2 bases, with 8 bases of the junction left unmatched. Germline V gene sequence: CDR1 SQVTM, CDR2 ANQGSEA. The CDR3 has 14 amino acids. CDR3 amino acids: CSAATGGATDTQYF. The CDR3 nucleotides read TGCAGCGCCGCGACGGGGGGGGCCACAGATACGCAGTATTTT.

This clonotype is medium-sized by share. J is TRBJ2-1 and V is TRBV27; D perhaps matches TRBD1 (5 bases). The CDR3 extends over 12 amino acids. Looked up from germline, CDR1 is MNHEY and CDR2 is SMNVEV (reference sequence). Trimming cost V 6 bases and J 6 bases, with 9 bases left between them. The CDR3 nucleotides read TGTGCCAGCAGCACAGGCCGCAATGAGCAGTTCTTC. Residues: CASSTGRNEQFF.

About this clonotype itself: A far larger clone is off by one base, so a read error is likely. As DNA, the CDR3 is TGTTCCAGCAGCCCCTTTGGTGGTAGCGGGAGGGATACGCAGTATTTT. It codes for CSSSPFGGSGRDTQYF. The V and J genes are TRBV6-1 and TRBJ2-3; TRBD2 matches at 10 bases. The CDR3 consists of 16 residues. Germline V gene lookup returns CDR1 MNHNS and CDR2 SASEGT.

This sequence joins TRBV4-3 and TRBJ2-3; D is uncertain. The CDR3 consists of 14 residues. The germline V gene encodes CDR1 LGHNA and CDR2 YSLEER. The V gene lost 0 bases and the J gene lost 4 bases, with 8 bases spanning the gap. Written as DNA, the CDR3 is TGCGCCAGCAGCCAAGACCCCACGGCAGATACGCAGTATTTT. Encoded protein: CASSQDPTADTQYF.

This clonotype was found many times. The chain is built from TRBV4-2 and TRBJ2-1, with D possibly being TRBD2 (6 bases). This CDR3 has 15 amino acids. V lost 1 base, J lost 1 base, and 8 bases lay in between. Germline V lookup: CDR1 LGHNA, CDR2 YNFKEQ. The CDR3 coding sequence is TGTGCCAGCAGCCAAGTTGGAGGGTCCTACAATGAGCAGTTCTTC. Translated: CASSQVGGSYNEQFF.

As regards this clonotype: A junction boundary mismatches the germline segment, possibly from a read error. This rearrangement joins TRBV6-6 to TRBJ1-2; 12 positions match TRBD1. This CDR3 region has 18 residues. Germline CDR1 is MNHNY and CDR2 is SVGAGI (reference sequence). This CDR3 reads CASSPRGQGASLGYGCTF. Written as DNA, the CDR3 is TGTGCCAGCAGTCCCCGGGGACAGGGGGCCTCGCTAGGCTATGGCTGCACCTTC.

A word on this clonotype: A much larger clone lies a single base off, so this may be a read error. The V gene is TRBV6-1, the J gene TRBJ2-2, with D unclear. Germline CDR1 reads MNHNS; CDR2 reads SASEGT. This CDR3 comprises 15 residues. V lost 3 bases and J lost 2, with 10 bases in between. The CDR3 DNA sequence: TGTGCCAGCAGTGAGCTAACGGGTAACACCGGGGAGCTGTTTTTT. It encodes CASSELTGNTGELFF.

Remarks on this clonotype: Because it lacks the conserved phenylalanine or tryptophan at the end, this CDR3 is likely a read error. V usage is TRBV20-1 and J usage is TRBJ2-7, with a possible D match to TRBD2 (5 bases). CDR1 is DFQATT and CDR2 is SNEGSKA in the germline V gene (reference sequence). The CDR3 extends over 13 amino acids. CDR3 region: CSASSPDTYEQYS. CDR3 DNA: TGCAGCGCTAGCTCGCCTGATACCTACGAGCAGTACTCC.

This clonotype was found many times. V usage is TRBV20-1 and J usage is TRBJ1-1; 9 nucleotides match TRBD1. The germline V gene has CDR1 DFQATT and CDR2 SNEGSKA (reference sequence). J was trimmed by 7 bases and V by 6 bases; bases with no gene match: 12. This CDR3 is 14 amino acids long. DNA for the CDR3: TGCAGTGCCCGGGGACAGGGAATATCGTATGAAGCTTTCTTT. Translated, it gives CSARGQGISYEAFF.

This clonotype occurred many times. This chain connects TRBV4-3 to TRBJ1-2; possible D gene TRBD1, 5 bases. Trimming removed 3 bases from V and 2 bases from J, with 16 bases in between. This CDR3 is 16 amino acids long. Looked up from germline, CDR1 is LGHNA and CDR2 is YSLEER. CDR3 coding DNA: TGCGCCAGCAGCCACCTTCAGGCCAGGGCGAACTATGGCTACACCTTC. This gives the protein CASSHLQARANYGYTF.

This clonotype was seen many times. The J gene is TRBJ2-7, the V gene TRBV7-2, with TRBD1 identical over 7 bases. V trimming: 4 bases; J trimming: 5 bases; junction bases outside the gene matches: 5. The CDR3 loop spans 13 amino acids. The germline gives CDR1 SGHTA, CDR2 FQGNSA. Here the CDR3 reads CASSSSTGNEQYF. The DNA for the CDR3 is TGTGCCAGCAGCTCCTCGACAGGGAACGAGCAGTACTTC.

This clonotype was observed many times. The chain links TRBV5-1 to TRBJ1-1; no firm D call. Trimming took off 1 base at V and 4 bases at J, with 11 bases between the two ends. Germline V gene sequence: CDR1 SGHRS, CDR2 YFSETQ. This CDR3 is 14 amino acids long. CDR3 sequence reads: CASSLTAGSTEAFF. The CDR3, as DNA: TGCGCCAGCAGCTTGACGGCAGGTTCCACTGAAGCTTTCTTT.

This clonotype has only a few counts. This may come from a read error, since a much larger clone is one base off. The chain joins TRBV23-1 to TRBJ1-5; no reliable D call. TRBV23-1 is known as an ORF, though its function is uncertain. This CDR3 has 15 amino acids. CDR3 sequence (DNA): TGCGCCAGCACTAGACCCCTTGGAGGCAATCAGCCCCGGCATTTT. Translated, it gives CASTRPLGGNQPRHF.

At least ten counts were recorded for this clonotype. The chain is built from TRBV28 and TRBJ1-1; tentative D call: TRBD1 (5 bases). V lost 5 bases and J lost 5, with 12 bases in between. The germline V gene encodes CDR1 MDHEN and CDR2 SYDVKM. The CDR3 has 13 residues. The CDR3 bases are TGTGCCAGCAGTCCGGGGGGTACTACTGAAGCTTTCTTT. It codes for CASSPGGTTEAFF.

This clonotype came up many times. J is TRBJ2-3 and V is TRBV5-5; 11 bases are a match to TRBD2. V lost 0 bases, J lost 0 bases, and 6 bases stayed unmatched. The CDR3 has 18 amino acids. The germline V gene encodes CDR1 SGHKS and CDR2 YYEKEE (reference sequence). DNA for the CDR3: TGTGCCAGCAGCTTGGTGCCTAGCGGGGGGCCTAGCACAGATACGCAGTATTTT. This encodes CASSLVPSGGPSTDTQYF.

This clonotype is deemed large. The chain links TRBV9 to TRBJ2-7; 9 bases are shared with TRBD1. There are 17 residues in the CDR3. V dropped 4 bases and J dropped 4; count of bases not matched to a gene: 15. CDR1 SGDLS and CDR2 YYNGEE come from the germline V gene. In DNA, the CDR3 is TGTGCCAGCAGCCCGAACGATGGACAGGGGAGGCAGTACGAGCAGTACTTC. Its translation: CASSPNDGQGRQYEQYF. Full variable domain (remainder filled in from reference TRBV9 and TRBJ2-7): DSGVTQTPKHLITATGQRVTLRCSPRSGDLSVYWYQQSLDQGLQFLIQYYNGEERAKGNILERFSAQQFPDLHSELNLSSLELGDSALYFCASSPNDGQGRQYEQYFGPGTRLTVT.

This clonotype was found many times. A much larger clonotype is one base distant, so this may be a read error. The chain employs TRBV5-1 and TRBJ2-1; D possibly corresponds to TRBD2 (5 bases). Germline V lookup: CDR1 SGHRS, CDR2 YFSETQ. Trimming shortened V by 5 bases and J by 12 bases, and 12 bases separated the two germline ends. This CDR3 has 11 residues. Here the CDR3 DNA reads TGCGCCAGCAGTATCGGGGATGGGCAGTTCTTC. It yields the protein CASSIGDGQFF. Drawing the rest from reference TRBV5-1 and TRBJ2-1, the complete variable domain is KAGVTQTPRYLIKTRGQQVTLSCSPISGHRSVSWYQQTPGQGLQFLFEYFSETQRNKGNFPGRFSGRQFSNSRSEMNVSTLELGDSALYLCASSIGDGQFFGPGTRLTVL.

The sample holds many counts of this clonotype. The chain joins TRBV7-9 to TRBJ2-2; D is uncertain. V was pared by 5 bases and J by 2 bases, with 9 bases between. This CDR3 has 14 residues. CDR1 and CDR2 (germline): SEHNR, FQNEAQ (reference sequence). Here the CDR3 reads CASSEDANTGELFF. The CDR3 nucleotides read TGTGCCAGCAGCGAGGACGCCAACACCGGGGAGCTGTTTTTT.

This clonotype was counted ten times or more. This may arise from a read error, as a much more abundant clone is one base away. This chain uses TRBV11-2 with TRBJ1-4, with D tentatively TRBD1 (5 bases). CDR1 is SGHAT, CDR2 FQNNGV, per germline. The CDR3 spans 16 residues. This CDR3 is CASSLSQGRLNEKRFF. For the CDR3, the DNA is TGTGCCAGCAGCCTCTCTCAGGGACGACTTAATGAAAAACGGTTTTTT.

The rearrangement uses TRBV11-3 and TRBJ2-2; tentatively, D is TRBD2 (6 bases). The CDR3 runs to 17 residues. The V and J ends lost 0 bases and 0 bases respectively, with 11 bases between them. Germline V lookup: CDR1 SGHNT, CDR2 YENEEA. In DNA, the CDR3 is TGTGCCAGCAGCTTAGATACGGGGGTACCGAACACCGGGGAGCTGTTTTTT. Amino acid sequence: CASSLDTGVPNTGELFF. The whole variable domain, filled in from reference TRBV11-3 and TRBJ2-2, reads EAGVVQSPRYKIIEKKQPVAFWCNPISGHNTLYWYLQNLGQGPELLIRYENEEAVDDSQLPKDRFSAERLKGVDSTLKIQPAELGDSAVYLCASSLDTGVPNTGELFFGEGSRLTVL.

This clonotype occurred many times. The rearrangement joins TRBV7-2 to TRBJ2-1, with D perhaps matching TRBD1 (5 bases). Trimming cost V 0 bases and J 8 bases, with 11 bases left between them. The V gene's germline CDR1 is SGHTA and CDR2 FQGNSA. This CDR3 is 14 amino acids long. DNA of the CDR3: TGTGCCAGCAGCTTAGCCGCGCAGGGCCATGAGCAGTTCTTC. Translation: CASSLAAQGHEQFF.

This clonotype was seen repeatedly, ten times or more. The chain carries TRBV6-5 and TRBJ2-2, with D perhaps being TRBD1 or TRBD2 (6 bases each). Trimming cost V 7 bases and J 5 bases, with 14 bases left between them. CDR1 and CDR2 (germline): MNHEY, SVGAGI. The CDR3 extends over 14 amino acids. CDR3 protein: CASTPRGRTGELFF. The CDR3 bases are TGTGCCAGCACTCCCCGGGGGCGGACCGGGGAGCTGTTTTTT.

This clonotype was detected ten times or more. The V gene is TRBV20-1, the J gene TRBJ1-1, with 9 bases identical to TRBD1. The ends lost 1 base at V and 0 bases at J; junction bases unmatched: 12. Germline values: CDR1 DFQATT, CDR2 SNEGSKA (reference sequence). This CDR3 is built from 18 residues. The CDR3 is CSARVNRGREWMNTEAFF. The CDR3 nucleotides read TGCAGTGCTAGAGTCAACAGGGGGCGCGAATGGATGAACACTGAAGCTTTCTTT.

At least ten counts were recorded for this clonotype. This sequence joins TRBV21-1 and TRBJ2-4; TRBD1 was called by the table and not checked on the DNA. TRBV21-1 constitutes a pseudogene. The CDR3 is made up of 17 amino acids. CDR3 nucleotide sequence: TGTGCCAGCAGCAAAGCTACAGGGGCCGCGGCCAAAAACATTCAGTACTTC. Its translation is CASSKATGAAAKNIQYF.

This clonotype is medium-sized by share. The V call is TRBV12-5, the J call TRBJ1-4; a weak D match, TRBD1 (6 bases). Trimming pared 1 base from V and 7 bases from J, leaving 13 bases between. This CDR3 region has 15 residues. The V gene's germline CDR1 is LGHNT and CDR2 FRNRAP. The CDR3 nucleotides are TGTGCTAGTGGTTTGGACTACCTCAGGGGTGAAAAACTGTTTTTT. Residues: CASGLDYLRGEKLFF.

Many counts were recorded for this clonotype. This chain uses TRBV7-8 with TRBJ2-2, with 10 bases lining up with TRBD2. The CDR3 runs 16 residues. With V trimmed by 5 bases and J by 7 bases, 10 bases remained unmatched. The germline V gene has CDR1 SGHVS and CDR2 FQNEAQ. The CDR3 bases are TGTGCCAGCAGCCTTTTAAGCGGGAGGGTAGGCGGGGAGCTGTTTTTT. Translated, it gives CASSLLSGRVGGELFF.

This clonotype was recorded at least ten times. For the CDR3, the DNA is TGTGCCTCGTGGACAGGGGGCGCAGTCACTGAAGCTTTCTTT. This sequence encodes CASWTGGAVTEAFF. The J gene is TRBJ1-1, the V gene TRBV28, with 11 bases identical to TRBD1. Germline loops: CDR1 MDHEN, CDR2 SYDVKM. The CDR3 runs to 14 residues. The junction had 9 bases not matched to a gene; V was cut back by 11 bases and J by 4 bases.